This T cell receptor (beta chain) stems from a study of blood T cell dynamics during melanoma immunotherapy. Profiled with immunoSEQ multiplex PCR; TCRdb holds only in-frame clones, not every one. The sample holds over 10,000 clones; under 95% are singletons and the top ten take approximately 0.19%. Time point described: week 3, after first cycle of checkpoint inhibitor. The length of the CDR3 is 14 residues. CDR1 WSHSY and CDR2 SAAADI come from the germline V gene. V was shortened by 3 bases and J by 8 bases, with 11 bases between the two germline ends. This chain uses TRBV10-2 with TRBJ1-6; unclear D gene. The source material was effector memory CD8+ T cells from blood, sampled from a patient treated with checkpoint blockade. This clonotype was obtained from a human donor with melanoma. CDR3 in DNA: TGCGCCAGCAGTGAAACCGGGCCCGATTCACCCCTCCACTTT. Translating gives CASSETGPDSPLHF.